A selection of T cell receptor beta chains follows, all from one sample in a study of blood T cells in healthy people across ages. TCRdb analysed the 5' RACE reads with MiXCR anew, one entry per CDR3 protein. There are around 1.1 million distinct CDR3 sequences in the sample; 35% to 45% occur only once, and about an eighth lies in the top ten. The source material was blood. The receptors were sampled from a young man in good health. The CDR3 runs from the conserved cysteine through the conserved F or W. The D gene is left open where the match is weak. A clone size is listed for some rows: how often the clone was seen (once, few, many), or a class if it is expanded.

CDR3 protein,CDR3 DNA,D gene,V gene,J gene,clone size
CASSQDPGVYGYTF,TGCGCCAGCAGCCAAGATCCAGGGGTCTATGGCTACACCTTC,-,TRBV4-3,TRBJ1-2,many
CASKMTQYYNEQYF,TGTGCCAGCAAGATGACACAATACTACAATGAGCAGTACTTC,-,TRBV5-5,TRBJ2-5,-
CASSPSLTGELFF,TGTGCCAGCAGTCCCTCCTTAACCGGGGAGCTGTTTTTT,-,TRBV12-3/TRBV12-4,TRBJ2-2,few
CASNPRQGPKNIQYF,TGTGCCAGCAATCCTCGACAGGGACCCAAAAACATTCAGTACTTC,TRBD1,TRBV6-2/TRBV6-3,TRBJ2-4,-
CASSLAGTGVRNQPQHF,TGTGCCAGCAGTTTAGCGGGGACAGGGGTTCGCAATCAGCCCCAGCATTTT,TRBD1,TRBV12-3/TRBV12-4,TRBJ1-5,-
CASSLEGQDWTEAFF,TGTGCCAGCAGCTTAGAGGGCCAGGATTGGACTGAAGCTTTCTTT,-,TRBV7-9,TRBJ1-1,-
CASSSFLAGGPYNEQFF,TGTGCCAGCAGCTCCTTCCTAGCGGGGGGTCCCTACAATGAGCAGTTCTTC,TRBD2,TRBV7-9,TRBJ2-1,-
CASSFNRVGYGYTF,TGTGCCAGCAGTTTTAACAGGGTCGGCTATGGCTACACCTTC,-,TRBV12-3/TRBV12-4,TRBJ1-2,few
CASSLNRGGDYGYTF,TGCGCCAGCAGCCTTAACAGGGGAGGGGACTATGGCTACACCTTC,TRBD1,TRBV4-3,TRBJ1-2,-
CSASSGQGFNQPQHF,TGCAGTGCTAGTTCTGGACAGGGTTTCAATCAGCCCCAGCATTTT,TRBD1,TRBV20-1,TRBJ1-5,-
CSARDWARVDQPQHF,TGCAGTGCTAGAGATTGGGCAAGGGTGGATCAGCCCCAGCATTTT,-,TRBV20-1,TRBJ1-5,-
CAISRLADSEQYF,TGTGCCATCAGCCGACTAGCGGACAGCGAGCAGTACTTC,TRBD2,TRBV10-3,TRBJ2-7,-
CASRRYPAGIQETQYF,TGTGCCAGCAGGAGATACCCAGCGGGGATCCAAGAGACCCAGTACTTC,TRBD2,TRBV7-2,TRBJ2-5,-
CASTYEAFF,TGCGCCAGCACGTACGAAGCTTTCTTT,-,TRBV5-1,TRBJ1-1,-